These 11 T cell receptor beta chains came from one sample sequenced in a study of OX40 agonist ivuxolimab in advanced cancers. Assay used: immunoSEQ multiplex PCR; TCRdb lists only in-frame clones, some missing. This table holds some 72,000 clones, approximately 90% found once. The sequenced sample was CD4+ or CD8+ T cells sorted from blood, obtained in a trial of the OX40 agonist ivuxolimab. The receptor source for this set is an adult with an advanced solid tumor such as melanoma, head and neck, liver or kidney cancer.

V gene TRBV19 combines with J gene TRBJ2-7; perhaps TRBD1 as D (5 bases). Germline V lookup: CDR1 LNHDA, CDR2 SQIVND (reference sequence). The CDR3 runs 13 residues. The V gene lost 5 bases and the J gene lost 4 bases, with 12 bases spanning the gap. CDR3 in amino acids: CASSPRQTYEQYF. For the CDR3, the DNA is TGTGCCAGTAGTCCGCGACAGACTTACGAGCAGTACTTC.

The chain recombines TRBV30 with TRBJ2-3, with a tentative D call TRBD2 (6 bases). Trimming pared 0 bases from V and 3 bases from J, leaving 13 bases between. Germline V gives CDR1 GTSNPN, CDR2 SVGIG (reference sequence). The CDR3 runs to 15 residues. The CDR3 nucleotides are TGTGCCTGGAGTGTTAGGGGCGCGGGAACAGATACGCAGTATTTT. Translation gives CAWSVRGAGTDTQYF.

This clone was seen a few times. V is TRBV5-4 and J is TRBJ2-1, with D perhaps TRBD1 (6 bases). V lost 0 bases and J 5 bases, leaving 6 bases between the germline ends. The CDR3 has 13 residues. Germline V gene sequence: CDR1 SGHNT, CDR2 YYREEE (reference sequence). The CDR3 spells CASSLDRDNEQFF. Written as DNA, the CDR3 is TGTGCCAGCAGCTTGGACAGGGACAATGAGCAGTTCTTC. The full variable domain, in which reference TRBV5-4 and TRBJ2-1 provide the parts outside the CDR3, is ETGVTQSPTHLIKTRGQQVTLRCSSQSGHNTVSWYQQALGQGPQFIFQYYREEENGRGNFPPRFSGLQFPNYSSELNVNALELDDSALYLCASSLDRDNEQFFGPGTRLTVL.

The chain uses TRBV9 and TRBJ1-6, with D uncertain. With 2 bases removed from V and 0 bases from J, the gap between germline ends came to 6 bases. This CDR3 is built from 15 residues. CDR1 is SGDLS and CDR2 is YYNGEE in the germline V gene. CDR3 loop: CASSVGSSYNSPLHF. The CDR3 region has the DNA TGTGCCAGCAGCGTCGGTAGCTCCTATAATTCACCCCTCCACTTT.

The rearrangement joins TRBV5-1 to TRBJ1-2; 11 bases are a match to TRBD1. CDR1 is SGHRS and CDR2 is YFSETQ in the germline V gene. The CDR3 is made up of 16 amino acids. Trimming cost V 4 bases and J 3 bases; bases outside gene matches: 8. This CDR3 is CASSIGQGASDYGYTF. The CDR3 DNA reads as TGCGCCAGCAGCATAGGACAGGGGGCGAGCGACTATGGCTACACCTTC. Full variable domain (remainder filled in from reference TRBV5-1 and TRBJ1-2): KAGVTQTPRYLIKTRGQQVTLSCSPISGHRSVSWYQQTPGQGLQFLFEYFSETQRNKGNFPGRFSGRQFSNSRSEMNVSTLELGDSALYLCASSIGQGASDYGYTFGSGTRLTVV.

DNA for the CDR3: TGTGCCAGCTCACCTTCATCGCTCAGTCGCCATGGAGGCTACACCTTC. It codes for CASSPSSLSRHGGYTF. The chain combines TRBV18 with TRBJ1-2; D call uncertain. The germline gives CDR1 KGHSH, CDR2 LQKENI. Trimming removed 3 bases at V and 8 bases at J, with 22 bases between. The CDR3 runs to 16 residues.

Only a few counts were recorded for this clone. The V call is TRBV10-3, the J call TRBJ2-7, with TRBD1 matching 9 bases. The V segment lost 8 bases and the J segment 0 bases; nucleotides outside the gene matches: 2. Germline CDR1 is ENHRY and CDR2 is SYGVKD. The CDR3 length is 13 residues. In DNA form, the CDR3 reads TGTGCCATCGGGACAGGGTACTCCTACGAGCAGTACTTC. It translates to CAIGTGYSYEQYF.

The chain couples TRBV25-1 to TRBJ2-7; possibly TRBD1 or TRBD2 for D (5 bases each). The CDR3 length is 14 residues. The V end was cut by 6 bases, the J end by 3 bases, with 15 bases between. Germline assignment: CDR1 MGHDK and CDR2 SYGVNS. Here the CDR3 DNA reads TGTGCCAGCAGGGGAGCAGGGCTCTACTACGAGCAGTACTTC. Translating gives CASRGAGLYYEQYF.

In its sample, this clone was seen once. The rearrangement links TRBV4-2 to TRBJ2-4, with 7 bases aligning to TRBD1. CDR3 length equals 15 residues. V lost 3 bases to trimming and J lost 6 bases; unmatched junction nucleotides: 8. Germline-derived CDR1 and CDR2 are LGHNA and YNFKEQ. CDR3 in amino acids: CASSQKGAQVNIQYF. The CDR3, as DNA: TGTGCCAGCAGCCAGAAGGGGGCGCAAGTAAACATTCAGTACTTC.

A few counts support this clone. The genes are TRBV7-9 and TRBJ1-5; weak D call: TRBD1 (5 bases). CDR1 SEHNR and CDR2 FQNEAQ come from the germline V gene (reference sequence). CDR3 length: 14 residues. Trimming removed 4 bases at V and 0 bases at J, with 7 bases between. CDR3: CASSSRDSNQPQHF. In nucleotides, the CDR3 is TGTGCCAGCAGCTCCAGGGATAGCAATCAGCCCCAGCATTTT. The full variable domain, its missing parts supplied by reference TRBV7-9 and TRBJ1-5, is DTGVSQNPRHKITKRGQNVTFRCDPISEHNRLYWYRQTLGQGPEFLTYFQNEAQLEKSRLLSDRFSAERPKGSFSTLEIQRTEQGDSAMYLCASSSRDSNQPQHFGDGTRLSIL.

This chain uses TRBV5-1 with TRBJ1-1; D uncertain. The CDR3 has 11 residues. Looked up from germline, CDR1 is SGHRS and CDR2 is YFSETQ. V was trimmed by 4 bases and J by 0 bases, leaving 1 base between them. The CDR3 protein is CASSLNTEAFF. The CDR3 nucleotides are TGCGCCAGCAGCCTGAACACTGAAGCTTTCTTT.